This T cell receptor (beta chain) was documented in a study of blood T cell repertoires in COVID-19. At the level of the study: Sites across the United States, Italy and Spain contributed samples from acute and convalescent COVID-19. Sources were T cells, B-cell-depleted T cells, or PBMCs; the material itself was cDNA or gDNA.

In the original analysis: Reference gene primer amplification in the assay estimated nucleated cell counts. Using immunoSEQ multiplex PCR, the repertoire was profiled, and TCRdb retains in-frame clones only, with some absent. The V and J calls and clone size come from that table; D and trimming were worked out from the DNA. The top ten hold roughly 7.8% of the sample, which has around 300,000 clones, 65% to 90% seen once. Germline CDR1 SEHNR, CDR2 FQNEAQ (reference sequence). V was cut by 3 bases and J by 6 bases, with 11 bases left in between. CDR3 length equals 13 residues. The chain joins TRBV7-9 to TRBJ1-2; maybe TRBD1 (6 bases). The sequenced sample consisted of peripheral blood. The source of this sequence is a human donor in a cohort sampled during active COVID-19. CDR3 sequence reads: CASSFSGDNGYTF. The DNA of the CDR3 is TGTGCCAGCAGCTTTTCAGGGGATAATGGCTACACCTTC.